Listed below are T cell receptor beta chains from one sample, sequenced in a study of blood T cells in healthy people across ages. TCRdb analysed the 5' RACE reads with MiXCR anew, one entry per CDR3 protein. The sample records around 2 million distinct CDR3 sequences, roughly 43% being singletons. Sequenced sample: blood. The receptors come from a human donor in good health. Both conserved end residues are part of each CDR3. The order of the fields is D gene, J gene, clone size, V gene, CDR3 DNA, CDR3 protein. D genes are given only for firm matches. A clone size is listed for some rows: how often the clone was seen (once, few, many), or a class if it is expanded.

>-|TRBJ2-7|once|TRBV27
TGTGCCAGCAGGTCCATAAGGGCAGGGGTCGAGCAGTACTTC
CASRSIRAGVEQYF
>TRBD1|TRBJ2-5|-|TRBV5-1
TGCGCTAGCAGCTTCGGGGACAGCCAAGAGACCCAGTACTTC
CASSFGDSQETQYF
>-|TRBJ1-4|once|TRBV4-2
TGTGCCAGCAGCCAAGAGGGCGGACGGATAAATGAAAAACTGTTTTTT
CASSQEGGRINEKLFF
>TRBD1|TRBJ2-4|-|TRBV7-3
TGTGCCAGCAGCTCCGGTCAGGGGGCTCCCCAAAACATTCAGTACTTC
CASSSGQGAPQNIQYF
>TRBD1|TRBJ1-6|few|TRBV7-9
TGTGCCAGCAGCCCCAACCTAGCAGGGGGTTCACCCCTCCACTTT
CASSPNLAGGSPLHF
>-|TRBJ2-5|-|TRBV28
TGTGCCAGCAGTTCCGCCCGGGACACTCAAGAGACCCAGTACTTC
CASSSARDTQETQYF
>TRBD1|TRBJ2-3|-|TRBV7-2
TGTGCCAGCAGCTTTCAACAGGGGGCTACAGACACGCAGTATTTT
CASSFQQGATDTQYF
>TRBD2|TRBJ2-1|-|TRBV7-3
TGTGCCAGTAGCACCTCAGGGAGGGGCGGCGGGGGGGCGGACAATGAGCAGTTCTTC
CASSTSGRGGGGADNEQFF
>TRBD1|TRBJ2-7|-|TRBV4-1
TGCGCCAGCAGCCCCGGGACAGCCGACTCCTACGAGAAGTACTTC
CASSPGTADSYEKYF
>-|TRBJ1-1|-|TRBV20-1
TGCAGTGCTAGGCCCCTGGCCGGTGGGAGCGCTGAAGCTTTCTTT
CSARPLAGGSAEAFF
>-|TRBJ1-2|few|TRBV7-2
TGTGCCACCAAAGGGAGCAGGGACTATGGCTACACCTTC
CATKGSRDYGYTF
>-|TRBJ2-5|few|TRBV4-3
TGCGCCAGCAGCCAGGGGGCTAATTTAGAGACCCAGTACTTC
CASSQGANLETQYF
>-|TRBJ1-5|-|TRBV7-9
TGTGCCAGCAGCTTAGCGGGTACACTAAATCAGCCCCAGCATTTT
CASSLAGTLNQPQHF
>TRBD1|TRBJ1-2|once|TRBV5-1
TGCGCCAGCAGCTACGGGACAGGGGGCCGATATGGCTGCACCTTC
CASSYGTGGRYGCTF
>-|TRBJ2-7|few|TRBV11-1
TGTGCCAGCAGCTTCCGGAGGGGGTCCTCCTACGAGCAGTACTTC
CASSFRRGSSYEQYF
>-|TRBJ2-7|-|TRBV5-1
TGCGCCAGCAGCTACCGGGTCGAGACGTACGAGCAGTACTTC
CASSYRVETYEQYF
>-|TRBJ2-2|-|TRBV12-3/TRBV12-4
TGTGCCAGCACCTGGGGGACGACCACCGGGGAGCTGTTTTTT
CASTWGTTTGELFF
>-|TRBJ1-2|few|TRBV20-1
TGCAGTGCTCCCCCTCGGGGGAGAAACTCTGGCTACACCTTC
CSAPPRGRNSGYTF
>-|TRBJ2-7|-|TRBV29-1
TGCAGCGTTGAAGGAGTTGGACAGTCCTACGAGCAGTACTTC
CSVEGVGQSYEQYF
>-|TRBJ1-5|few|TRBV16
TGTGCCAGCAGCCAACGAACAGGCAATCAGCCCCAGCATTTT
CASSQRTGNQPQHF
>-|TRBJ2-3|-|TRBV12-3/TRBV12-4
TGTGCCAGCAATTCAGACGCGGATACGCAGTATTTT
CASNSDADTQYF
>TRBD1|TRBJ2-3|-|TRBV29-1
TGCAGCGCAAGAGTCAGGGGGTTTGGAGATACGCAGTATTTT
CSARVRGFGDTQYF
>-|TRBJ2-7|few|TRBV11-2
TGTGCCAGCAGCACGCCAACAGGGAACATCGCCGAGCAGTACTTC
CASSTPTGNIAEQYF
>TRBD2|TRBJ2-3|once|TRBV12-3/TRBV12-4
TGTGCCAGCACCGGTGCGGGGGGCACATTGAGGGGAGATACGCAGTATTTT
CASTGAGGTLRGDTQYF
>-|TRBJ2-2|-|TRBV7-2
TGTGCCAGCAGCCCACAGGACACCGGGGAGCTGTTTTTT
CASSPQDTGELFF
>TRBD1|TRBJ1-2|few|TRBV9
TGTGCCAGCAGCCCCCGGACAGGGATCGCCTATGGCTACACCTTC
CASSPRTGIAYGYTF
>TRBD2|TRBJ2-1|-|TRBV20-1
TGCAGTGCTAGAGATATGCTAGCGGGGGGCCCATCCTACAATGAGCAGTTCTTC
CSARDMLAGGPSYNEQFF
>-|TRBJ2-2|-|TRBV4-3
TGCGCCAGCAGCCAAGTATTCGGGGGTATCGGGGAGCTGTTTTTT
CASSQVFGGIGELFF
>-|TRBJ2-1|once|TRBV14
TGTGCCAGCATGAGGACAGCATCCTACAATGAGCAGTTCTTC
CASMRTASYNEQFF
>-|TRBJ2-7|-|TRBV28
TGTGCCAGCAGCCGTACGGGCTTCGTGTCCTACGAGCAGTACTTC
CASSRTGFVSYEQYF
>-|TRBJ2-1|-|TRBV7-9
TGTGCCGGCAGCTCGGGGGAGCGGTACGATGAGCAGTTCTTC
CAGSSGERYDEQFF
>-|TRBJ2-3|few|TRBV27
TGTGCCAGCAGTAACCCACAGGGTTTACCCACAGATACGCAGTATTTT
CASSNPQGLPTDTQYF
>-|TRBJ2-1|few|TRBV5-6
TGTGCCAGCAGTCTTCAGGCGTACGAGCAGTTCTTC
CASSLQAYEQFF
>TRBD1|TRBJ1-2|few|TRBV2
TGTGCCAGCAGTGGCCGGGACAGGGCACGGTATGGCTACACCTTC
CASSGRDRARYGYTF
>TRBD1|TRBJ2-5|-|TRBV5-1
TGCGCCAGCAGCTACTCGGGACAGGGATTCGGTGAGACCCAGTACTTC
CASSYSGQGFGETQYF
>TRBD2|TRBJ2-6|-|TRBV30
TGTGCCTGGAGTCAGACCGGCGGGAGCTCTGGGGCCAACGTCCTGACTTTC
CAWSQTGGSSGANVLTF
>-|TRBJ2-5|-|TRBV29-1
TGCAGCGTTGAAGCCAGACTAGTCCAGAGTGTGACCCAGTACTTC
CSVEARLVQSVTQYF
>-|TRBJ1-6|-|TRBV12-3/TRBV12-4
TGTGCCAGCAGTTTGGGCCACTGGGCACCCCTCCACTTT
CASSLGHWAPLHF
>-|TRBJ1-5|few|TRBV28
TGTGCCAGCAGTTTACCCCTCGGACGGGATTATAGCAATCAGCCCCAGCATTTT
CASSLPLGRDYSNQPQHF
>-|TRBJ2-1|few|TRBV5-1
TGCGCCAGCAGCTTTTCCAGTCACAATGAGCAGTTCTTC
CASSFSSHNEQFF
>-|TRBJ2-3|-|TRBV11-2
TGTGCCAGCAGCTTAATCTTCACAGATACGCAGTATTTT
CASSLIFTDTQYF
>-|TRBJ1-2|-|TRBV6-2/TRBV6-3
TGTGCCAGCAGTTCGGTACCTGTCAGGGACTATGGCTACACCTTC
CASSSVPVRDYGYTF
>-|TRBJ2-3|-|TRBV4-2
TGTGCCAGCAGCCAAGACGGACCTTGGGCCCCTGAAGATACGCAGTATTTT
CASSQDGPWAPEDTQYF
>-|TRBJ2-1|few|TRBV7-2
TGTGCCAGCAGCTTAGCGGTACTCTACGAGCAGTTCTTC
CASSLAVLYEQFF
>-|TRBJ2-5|-|TRBV11-3
TGTGCCAGCATAGCCGGGGGAACCCAGTACTTC
CASIAGGTQYF
>-|TRBJ2-5|-|TRBV7-6
TGTGCCAGCAGCTTAGCGGGGGCTAGACAAGAGACCCAGTACTTC
CASSLAGARQETQYF
>-|TRBJ2-1|many|TRBV6-6
TGTGCCAGCACCCCCCAGGGCCAGGCGTACAATGAGCAGTTCTTC
CASTPQGQAYNEQFF
>-|TRBJ2-5|few|TRBV4-2
TGTGCCAGCAGCCAAGTCCCAATGGAAGAGACCCAGTACTTC
CASSQVPMEETQYF
>-|TRBJ2-7|-|TRBV7-2
TGTGCCAGCAGCTTAGATGTTATCTCCTACGAGCAGTACTTC
CASSLDVISYEQYF
>-|TRBJ2-5|few|TRBV7-9
TGTGCCAGCAGTTCTCTCGGGACACCACAGTACTTC
CASSSLGTPQYF
>-|TRBJ1-1|-|TRBV29-1
TGCAGCGTGACCGGCACCGAAAAGAACACTGAAGCTTTCTTT
CSVTGTEKNTEAFF
>TRBD2|TRBJ2-1|-|TRBV5-1
TGCGTCAGCAGCCTATACTTTAGCGGGGTCGTAGGCAATGAGCAGTTCTTC
CVSSLYFSGVVGNEQFF
>-|TRBJ1-6|-|TRBV9
TGTGCCAGTAGCGTAGCTCCTGGGAAGCTTAATTCACCCCTCCACTTT
CASSVAPGKLNSPLHF
>-|TRBJ1-5|few|TRBV20-1
TGCAGTGCTGAGGGGGGGATGAGCAATCAGCCCCAGCATTTT
CSAEGGMSNQPQHF
>-|TRBJ1-5|-|TRBV6-6
TGTGCCAGCAGTTTGGGAAGCAATCAGCCCCGGCATTTT
CASSLGSNQPRHF
>TRBD1|TRBJ1-6|-|TRBV20-1
TGCAGTGCTGCTGGACAGGAGAATTCACCCCTCCACTTT
CSAAGQENSPLHF
>-|TRBJ2-2|-|TRBV4-2
TGTGCCAGCAGCCAATCAGGGGCCACCACCGGGGAGCTGTTTTTT
CASSQSGATTGELFF
>-|TRBJ2-4|few|TRBV20-1
TGCAGTGCTAGCCCGCGAATAGCCAAAAACATTCAGTACTTC
CSASPRIAKNIQYF
>TRBD1|TRBJ2-7|few|TRBV6-5
TGTGCCAGCAGTTTGGGACAGTACACCCCCTACGAGCAGTACTTC
CASSLGQYTPYEQYF